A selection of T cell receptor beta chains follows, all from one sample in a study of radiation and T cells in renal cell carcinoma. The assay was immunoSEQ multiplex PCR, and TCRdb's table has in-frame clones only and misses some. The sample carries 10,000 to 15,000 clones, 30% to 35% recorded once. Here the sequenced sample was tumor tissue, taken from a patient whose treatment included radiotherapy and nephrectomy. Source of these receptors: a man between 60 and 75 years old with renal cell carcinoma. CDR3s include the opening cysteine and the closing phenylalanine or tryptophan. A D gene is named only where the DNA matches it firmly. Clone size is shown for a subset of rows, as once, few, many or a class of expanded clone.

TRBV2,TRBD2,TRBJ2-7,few,TGTGCCAGCACCACAGTCGAAGCGGGATCCTACGAGCAGTACTTC,CASTTVEAGSYEQYF
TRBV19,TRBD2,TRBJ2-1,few,TGTGCCAGTAGTTATAGCGGGGGTGCCTACAATGAGCAGTTCTTC,CASSYSGGAYNEQFF
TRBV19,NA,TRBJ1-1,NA,TGTGCCAGTAGTGTCACACAGAACACTGAAGCTTTCTTT,CASSVTQNTEAFF
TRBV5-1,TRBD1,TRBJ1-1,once,TGCGCCAGCAGCTTGGTACAGGGGGCCGTGAACACTGAAGCTTTCTTT,CASSLVQGAVNTEAFF
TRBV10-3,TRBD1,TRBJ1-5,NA,TGTGCCATCAGTGAGTCTTGGACAGGGGATCAGCCCCAGCATTTT,CAISESWTGDQPQHF
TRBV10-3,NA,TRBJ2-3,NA,TGTGCCATCAGTGAGTCGAAAGGGGGTAGAACAGATACGCAGTATTTT,CAISESKGGRTDTQYF
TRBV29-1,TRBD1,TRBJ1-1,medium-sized,TGCAGCGCCTTGGGACAGGGGAACACTGAAGCTTTCTTT,CSALGQGNTEAFF
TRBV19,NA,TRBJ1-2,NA,TGTGCCAGTAGAAAGGACATCTATGGCTACACCTTC,CASRKDIYGYTF
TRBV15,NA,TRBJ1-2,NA,TGTGCCACCAGCAGAAAGACAGACGCTAACTATGGCTACACCTTC,CATSRKTDANYGYTF
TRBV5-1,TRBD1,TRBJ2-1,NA,TGCGCCAGCAGCTTCATACAGGGGTTTGGCTCCTACAATGAGCAGTTCTTC,CASSFIQGFGSYNEQFF
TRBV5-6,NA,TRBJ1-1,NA,TGTGCCAGCAGCCCCGACATCTACACTGAAGCTTTCTTT,CASSPDIYTEAFF
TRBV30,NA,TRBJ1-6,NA,TGTGCCTGGAGTGTAAGGGATTCGCCCTTAGGTAATTCACCCCTCCACTTT,CAWSVRDSPLGNSPLHF
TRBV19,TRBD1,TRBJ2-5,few,TGTGCCAGTAGTCAAGGACAGGGGGAAAAGACCCAGTACTTC,CASSQGQGEKTQYF
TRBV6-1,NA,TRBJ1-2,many,TGTGCCAGCAGTGAAGGACATCAGATGCGGCGTGGCTACACCTTC,CASSEGHQMRRGYTF
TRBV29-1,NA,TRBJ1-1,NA,TGCAGCGTTGGGAGGGATAGCACTGAAGCTTTCTTT,CSVGRDSTEAFF
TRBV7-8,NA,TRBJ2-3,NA,TGTGCCAGCAGCTCCCTTTTGGCTACAGATACGCAGTATTTT,CASSSLLATDTQYF